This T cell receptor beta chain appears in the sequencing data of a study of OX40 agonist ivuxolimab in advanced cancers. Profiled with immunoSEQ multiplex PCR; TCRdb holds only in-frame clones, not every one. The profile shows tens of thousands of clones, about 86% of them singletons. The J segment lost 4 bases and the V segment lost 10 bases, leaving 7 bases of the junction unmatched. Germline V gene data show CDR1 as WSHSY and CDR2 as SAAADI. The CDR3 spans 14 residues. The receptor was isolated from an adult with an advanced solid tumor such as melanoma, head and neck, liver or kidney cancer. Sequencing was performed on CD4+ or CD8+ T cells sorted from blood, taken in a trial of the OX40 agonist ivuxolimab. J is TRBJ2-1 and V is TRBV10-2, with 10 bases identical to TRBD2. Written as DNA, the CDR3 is TGCGCCACCAGGACTAGCGGAATTTACAATGAGCAGTTCTTC. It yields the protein CATRTSGIYNEQFF.